This T cell receptor (beta chain) was captured in a study of T cells in Graves' hyperthyroidism and ophthalmopathy. The V gene's germline CDR1 is MNHEY and CDR2 SVGAGI. V lost 3 bases, J lost 6 bases, and 10 bases lay in between. This CDR3 comprises 13 residues. This clonotype has only a few counts. The TCR beta CDR3 regions underwent amplification using RNA transcripts as the source. RT-PCR in the first round (using the HTBI primer set) targeted the TCR CDR3. MiXCR, applied by TCRdb to the multiplex PCR reads, yields one record per CDR3 protein. The sample shows about 600,000 distinct CDR3 sequences, about 16% of them seen only once. Fresh 10 ml peripheral blood yielded PBMCs.

This sequence originates from a woman in her thirties or forties with Graves' ophthalmopathy. The rearrangement uses TRBV6-5 and TRBJ2-3; a possible D gene is TRBD1 (6 bases). Sequencing was performed on blood. CDR3 region: CASSYGGKDTQYF. DNA of the CDR3: TGTGCCAGCAGTTATGGGGGCAAGGATACGCAGTATTTT.